The clone carrying this T cell receptor beta chain was counted between two and nine times. Its target is unknown. These data belong to a study of blood T cells in healthy people across ages. The V and J ends lost 1 base and 2 bases, in that order; junction bases with no gene match: 7. Germline V gene lookup returns CDR1 LGHDT and CDR2 YNNKEL (reference sequence). The CDR3 consists of 16 residues. A second PCR of 7 to 11 cycles used a sample-barcoded 5' primer and a J-beta primer mix. TCRdb recomputed calls from the 5' RACE reads with MiXCR, one row per CDR3 protein. The sample shows 730,000 or so distinct CDR3 sequences, around 38% of them seen only once. Whole-study results and caveats: From one million sequenced T cells, diversity estimates were lower bounds.

Sequences were obtained from blood. The V and J genes are TRBV3-1 and TRBJ1-2; 7 positions agree with TRBD1. The clonotype comes from an elderly man in good health. CDR3 sequence (DNA): TGTGCCAGCAGCCAAGGACAGGGAGGCTCCAACTATGGCTACACCTTC. This encodes CASSQGQGGSNYGYTF.